A single sample is the source of the 29 T cell receptor beta chains below, sequenced in a study of identical twins. A single record per CDR3 protein comes from TCRdb applying MiXCR to the 5' RACE reads. The repertoire holds 250,000 to 350,000 distinct CDR3 sequences, with nearly 9.5% as singletons. This sample also belongs to another study, concerning yellow fever vaccine responses in identical twins.

Specimen: CD8+ T cells sorted from blood. The receptors were sampled from a woman between 18 and 29 years old in good health.

This clonotype was seen many times. This rearrangement joins TRBV7-9 to TRBJ2-1; TRBD1 aligns across 7 bases. Germline V gene sequence: CDR1 SEHNR, CDR2 FQNEAQ (reference sequence). V was pared by 3 bases and J by 7 bases, with 0 bases of the junction left unmatched. The CDR3 sequence is 12 residues long. The CDR3 DNA reads as TGTGCCAGCAGCTTGGGACAGAATGAGCAGTTCTTC. Translating it yields CASSLGQNEQFF.

This clonotype occurred many times. The DNA for the CDR3 is TGTGCCAGCAGCCAAAGCGCGACGGGCGGTTTCACTGAAGCTTTCTTT. It codes for CASSQSATGGFTEAFF. The V gene is TRBV3-1, the J gene TRBJ1-1; no reliable D call. Trimming took off 2 bases at V and 4 bases at J, with 17 bases between the two ends. The CDR3 runs to 16 residues. Germline CDR1 is LGHDT and CDR2 is YNNKEL (reference sequence).

This clonotype was counted a few times. The genes are TRBV5-6 and TRBJ2-5, with D tentatively TRBD1 (6 bases). CDR3 size: 15 residues. V gave up 0 bases and J gave up 5 bases, with 14 bases separating them. Per germline, CDR1 SGHDT and CDR2 YYEEEE. The DNA of the CDR3 is TGTGCCAGCAGCTTGGTTCGGGACACAAGCGAGACCCAGTACTTC. As protein: CASSLVRDTSETQYF.

This clonotype has only a few counts. The V gene is TRBV4-3, the J gene TRBJ2-5, with D possibly being TRBD2 (5 bases). The CDR3 contains 14 residues. Germline V lookup: CDR1 LGHNA, CDR2 YSLEER. The V and J ends lost 1 base and 7 bases respectively, with 13 bases between them. CDR3 amino acids: CASSQGMAAGTQYF. The DNA of the CDR3 is TGCGCCAGCAGCCAAGGGATGGCCGCGGGGACCCAGTACTTC.

The sample holds a few counts of this clonotype. This chain links TRBV7-2 with TRBJ2-1; the match to TRBD1 covers 8 bases. The germline V gene has CDR1 SGHTA and CDR2 FQGNSA. The length of the CDR3 is 15 residues. After removal of 6 bases from V and 4 bases from J, the junction contained 8 bases not matched to a gene. CDR3 sequence reads: CASRAGTGEYNEQFF. CDR3 DNA: TGTGCCAGCAGGGCCGGGACAGGAGAGTACAATGAGCAGTTCTTC.

The chain links TRBV7-3 to TRBJ1-1; perhaps TRBD1 as D (5 bases). The CDR3 sequence is 13 residues long. Trimming removed 6 bases from V and 4 bases from J, with 12 bases in between. Germline V CDR1 and CDR2: SGHTA, FQGTGA. The CDR3 DNA is TGTGCCAGCAGGGGGACGGGGACCACTGAAGCTTTCTTT. Residues: CASRGTGTTEAFF.

This clonotype was counted many times. This sequence joins TRBV4-2 and TRBJ2-7; D is unclear. The CDR3 runs to 13 residues. CDR1 LGHNA and CDR2 YNFKEQ come from the germline V gene. V was shortened by 0 bases and J by 12 bases, with 15 bases between the two germline ends. CDR3 loop: CASSQDGPDGLYF. The CDR3, as DNA: TGTGCCAGCAGCCAAGATGGCCCGGACGGGCTGTACTTC.

The table lists this clonotype with a few counts. The J gene is TRBJ1-5, the V gene TRBV27; D remains unclear. The CDR3 is 13 residues long. The V and J ends lost 5 bases and 4 bases respectively, with 9 bases between them. In germline, CDR1 is MNHEY, CDR2 SMNVEV (reference sequence). CDR3 bases: TGTGCCAGCAGTCCCCGTCAGAATCAGCCCCAGCATTTT. This gives the protein CASSPRQNQPQHF.

This chain joins TRBV5-1 and TRBJ2-7; 8 bases align to TRBD1. This CDR3 is built from 15 residues. Germline CDR1 and CDR2: SGHRS and YFSETQ. The trim removed 0 bases at V and 2 bases at J, leaving 4 bases unmatched. CDR3 bases: TGCGCCAGCAGCTTGGGGGGACAGGTCGCCTACGAGCAGTACTTC. Protein: CASSLGGQVAYEQYF.

The genes are TRBV20-1 and TRBJ1-5; D is ambiguous. The germline V gene encodes CDR1 DFQATT and CDR2 SNEGSKA (reference sequence). Deletions cut 4 bases from V and 0 bases from J, with 7 bases between. There are 13 residues in the CDR3. The CDR3 loop reads CSAIGDSNQPQHF. CDR3 sequence (DNA): TGCAGTGCTATTGGGGATAGCAATCAGCCCCAGCATTTT.

In its sample, this clonotype was seen a few times. V usage is TRBV29-1 and J usage is TRBJ2-7, with 9 bases aligning to TRBD2. The V gene's germline CDR1 is SQVTM and CDR2 ANQGSEA. Germline trimming cut 3 bases from V and 5 bases from J; bases unmatched to any gene: 17. This CDR3 is built from 17 residues. The CDR3 loop is CSVDPGGPSGGLHEQYF. In nucleotides, the CDR3 is TGCAGCGTTGATCCAGGGGGGCCAAGCGGGGGGCTCCACGAGCAGTACTTC.

J is TRBJ2-2 and V is TRBV7-3; TRBD2 aligns across 8 bases. The CDR3 runs to 16 residues. V was clipped by 3 bases and J by 4 bases; unmatched bases: 7. CDR1 and CDR2 (germline): SGHTA, FQGTGA. The CDR3 coding sequence is TGTGCCAGCAGCTTCAACGGGGGGGCTGCCACCGGGGAGCTGTTTTTT. Encoded protein: CASSFNGGAATGELFF.

The V and J genes are TRBV6-5 and TRBJ2-5; D is perhaps TRBD1 (6 bases). The CDR3 covers 13 residues. V was cut by 4 bases and J by 5 bases, with 11 bases left in between. Germline loops: CDR1 MNHEY, CDR2 SVGAGI. CDR3 loop: CASSSGVSETQYF. In DNA, the CDR3 is TGTGCCAGCAGTTCAGGGGTTTCGGAGACCCAGTACTTC.

The table lists this clonotype with many counts. The CDR3 DNA is TGTGCCAGCAGTTTATCTCCCGGGGCCATCTACGAGCAGTACTTC. Translation gives CASSLSPGAIYEQYF. The chain uses TRBV27 and TRBJ2-7; D tentatively reads TRBD1 or TRBD2 (5 bases each). Per the germline V gene, CDR1 is MNHEY and CDR2 is SMNVEV (reference sequence). This CDR3 is built from 15 residues. The V end was cut by 0 bases, the J end by 3 bases, with 12 bases between.

This clonotype has ten or more counts. The chain couples TRBV12-3 or TRBV12-4 to TRBJ2-7, with 13 nucleotides matching TRBD2. This CDR3 spans 15 amino acids. The junction had 5 bases not matched to a gene; V was cut back by 5 bases and J by 4 bases. CDR3 nucleotide sequence: TGTGCCAGCAGTCTGGGACTAGCGGGAACTTACGAGCAGTACTTC. Protein product: CASSLGLAGTYEQYF.

V gene TRBV7-9 combines with J gene TRBJ2-7, with a tentative D call TRBD1 (6 bases). The CDR3 loop spans 13 amino acids. Trimming pared 2 bases from V and 5 bases from J, leaving 10 bases between. Germline lookup yields CDR1 SEHNR and CDR2 FQNEAQ (reference sequence). The CDR3 is CASSLPGEDEQYF. CDR3 coding DNA: TGTGCCAGCAGCTTACCAGGGGAAGACGAGCAGTACTTC.

The chain links TRBV7-6 to TRBJ2-5, with TRBD2 matching 12 bases. CDR3 length: 16 residues. V gave up 3 bases and J gave up 4 bases; unmatched junction bases: 6. Germline V gene sequence: CDR1 SGHVS, CDR2 FNYEAQ. The CDR3 region is CASSLRLAGAGETQYF. The CDR3, as DNA: TGTGCCAGCAGCTTGAGACTAGCGGGGGCGGGAGAGACCCAGTACTTC.

This clonotype was recorded at least ten times. The J gene is TRBJ2-7, the V gene TRBV12-3 or TRBV12-4; TRBD2 aligns across 7 bases. The ends lost 0 bases at V and 6 bases at J; junction bases unmatched: 2. The CDR3 contains 13 residues. The CDR3 sequence: CASSLAGGTEQYF. In DNA, the CDR3 is TGTGCCAGCAGTTTAGCGGGGGGGACCGAGCAGTACTTC.

This clonotype has more than one count but fewer than ten. This chain links TRBV20-1 with TRBJ1-5; possibly TRBD1 for D (6 bases). The CDR3 totals 13 residues. The germline V and J ends were trimmed by 5 bases and 3 bases, with 11 bases remaining between them. Germline V CDR1 and CDR2: DFQATT, SNEGSKA (reference sequence). DNA for the CDR3: TGCAGTGCTGCAGGGGTGGACAATCAGCCCCAGCATTTT. Protein product: CSAAGVDNQPQHF.

The sample holds many counts of this clonotype. V usage is TRBV27 and J usage is TRBJ2-3; D gene unclear. V lost 6 bases and J lost 2, with 15 bases in between. Germline CDR1 is MNHEY and CDR2 is SMNVEV (reference sequence). The CDR3 is made up of 15 amino acids. The CDR3 loop is CASSEYTAPTDTQYF. CDR3 bases: TGTGCCAGCAGCGAATACACCGCCCCCACAGATACGCAGTATTTT.

The gene calls are TRBV11-2 and TRBJ1-4; D call uncertain. Germline V CDR1 and CDR2: SGHAT, FQNNGV. The CDR3 consists of 16 residues. The germline V and J ends were trimmed by 0 bases and 3 bases, with 11 bases remaining between them. Written as DNA, the CDR3 is TGTGCCAGCAGCTTAGATGAAGGGCTTCCTAATGAAAAACTGTTTTTT. Translated: CASSLDEGLPNEKLFF. Variable domain in full (rest from reference TRBV11-2 and TRBJ1-4): EAGVAQSPRYKIIEKRQSVAFWCNPISGHATLYWYQQILGQGPKLLIQFQNNGVVDDSQLPKDRFSAERLKGVDSTLKIQPAKLEDSAVYLCASSLDEGLPNEKLFFGSGTQLSVL.

This clonotype came up many times. This chain connects TRBV25-1 to TRBJ2-3; no reliable D call. CDR3 length: 13 amino acids. From germline, CDR1 is MGHDK and CDR2 SYGVNS. Trimming cost V 1 base and J 0 bases, with 2 bases left between them. CDR3: CASSEWSTDTQYF. In nucleotides, the CDR3 is TGTGCCAGCAGTGAATGGAGCACAGATACGCAGTATTTT. Using reference TRBV25-1 and TRBJ2-3 for the parts outside the CDR3, the full variable domain is EADIYQTPRYLVIGTGKKITLECSQTMGHDKMYWYQQDPGMELHLIHYSYGVNSTEKGDLSSESTVSRIRTEHFPLTLESARPSHTSQYLCASSEWSTDTQYFGPGTRLTVL.

This clonotype was observed a handful of times. The chain uses TRBV4-1 and TRBJ2-5, with D possibly TRBD1 on 6 matching bases. The CDR3 has 16 amino acids. CDR1 and CDR2 (germline): MGHRA, YSYEKL. Trimming removed 4 bases from V and 6 bases from J, with 21 bases in between. The CDR3 protein is CASSPPLTGDVQTQYF. The CDR3 DNA reads as TGCGCCAGCAGCCCTCCGCTGACAGGTGATGTACAGACCCAGTACTTC.

This chain connects TRBV4-1 to TRBJ1-1, with 9 bases fitting TRBD1. The ends lost 3 bases at V and 5 bases at J; junction bases unmatched: 10. CDR1 and CDR2 (germline): MGHRA, YSYEKL. The CDR3 extends over 16 amino acids. The CDR3 DNA reads TGCGCCAGCAGCCATGACCCGGACAGGGGAGGTACTGAAGCTTTCTTT. Its translation is CASSHDPDRGGTEAFF.

The sample holds many counts of this clonotype. This chain connects TRBV12-3 or TRBV12-4 to TRBJ2-3; D remains ambiguous. V gave up 5 bases and J gave up 6 bases, with 15 bases separating them. The CDR3 spans 14 residues. CDR3 bases: TGTGCCAGCAGTCCCCTGGACCGCCGGGATACGCAGTATTTT. It translates to CASSPLDRRDTQYF.

This clonotype was detected a few times. V is TRBV3-1 and J is TRBJ2-7; 12 bases line up with TRBD2. This CDR3 region has 22 residues. V lost 0 bases, J lost 5 bases, and 23 bases stayed unmatched. From germline, CDR1 is LGHDT and CDR2 YNNKEL (reference sequence). As DNA, the CDR3 is TGTGCCAGCAGCCAAGATGCTAGCGGGAGGGATGGCGGCTACGACCCCGCGGACGAGCAGTACTTC. Its translation: CASSQDASGRDGGYDPADEQYF.

The rearrangement uses TRBV11-2 and TRBJ2-5; 9 bases agree with TRBD1. This CDR3 has 14 amino acids. V lost 5 bases, J lost 4 bases, and 5 bases stayed unmatched. Germline V CDR1 and CDR2: SGHAT, FQNNGV. This CDR3 reads CASSTGQGRETQYF. The CDR3 nucleotides read TGTGCCAGCAGCACCGGACAGGGGAGAGAGACCCAGTACTTC. Looking up the rest from reference TRBV11-2 and TRBJ2-5 gives the full variable domain: EAGVAQSPRYKIIEKRQSVAFWCNPISGHATLYWYQQILGQGPKLLIQFQNNGVVDDSQLPKDRFSAERLKGVDSTLKIQPAKLEDSAVYLCASSTGQGRETQYFGPGTRLLVL.

This clonotype has just a few counts. The gene calls are TRBV5-5 and TRBJ2-6; 11 bases map to TRBD1. V shed 4 bases, J shed 2 bases, and the junction held 5 bases outside the gene matches. This CDR3 is built from 17 residues. Germline V lookup: CDR1 SGHKS, CDR2 YYEKEE (reference sequence). The CDR3 DNA sequence: TGTGCCAGCAGCACGCGGGACAGGGGGGCTGGGGCCAACGTCCTGACTTTC. Protein product: CASSTRDRGAGANVLTF.

This clonotype was counted only a few times. The V and J genes are TRBV9 and TRBJ2-7, with D possibly TRBD2 on 6 matching bases. The V and J ends lost 0 bases and 6 bases respectively, with 10 bases between them. The CDR3 runs to 13 residues. Germline V gene sequence: CDR1 SGDLS, CDR2 YYNGEE. The CDR3 here is CASSVANGGEQYF. In DNA form, the CDR3 reads TGTGCCAGCAGCGTAGCTAACGGGGGCGAGCAGTACTTC.